These T cell receptor beta chains were read from a single sample in a study of blood T cell repertoires in COVID-19. The repertoire was sequenced with immunoSEQ multiplex PCR; TCRdb's copy has only in-frame clones and lacks some. This table has hundreds of thousands of clones, 90% appearing once. The source material was PBMCs or T cells enriched from blood (not recorded which). These receptors all come from a woman under 30 with acute COVID-19. Each CDR3 is given with its conserved first and last residue. A D gene is named only where the DNA matches it firmly. Clone size, where shown, is once, few, many, or a class for clones that have expanded.

.	TRBV19	.	TRBJ2-5	CASSIGTTGPGETQYF	TGTGCCAGTAGTATAGGAACCACAGGGCCGGGGGAGACCCAGTACTTC
.	TRBV15	.	TRBJ1-5	CATSRDSGTWSNQPQHF	TGTGCCACCAGCAGGGACTCAGGGACTTGGAGCAATCAGCCCCAGCATTTT
few	TRBV27	TRBD1	TRBJ2-2	CASRGQGQQNTGELFF	TGTGCCAGCAGAGGCCAGGGACAGCAGAACACCGGGGAGCTGTTTTTT
.	TRBV29-1	TRBD1	TRBJ2-2	CSVEGRQGATGELFF	TGCAGCGTTGAGGGACGACAGGGCGCAACCGGGGAGCTGTTTTTT
few	TRBV4-1	.	TRBJ2-1	CASSQGAYEQFF	TGCGCCAGCAGCCAGGGAGCGTATGAGCAGTTCTTC
.	TRBV18	.	TRBJ1-1	CASSPISVTEAFF	TGTGCCAGCTCACCCATTTCGGTCACTGAAGCTTTCTTT
.	TRBV5-6	.	TRBJ2-7	CASSLWARGYEQYF	TGTGCCAGCAGCTTATGGGCCAGGGGCTACGAGCAGTACTTC
.	TRBV15	TRBD1	TRBJ2-7	CATSFRQGSPYEQYF	TGTGCCACCAGCTTTAGACAGGGGAGTCCCTACGAGCAGTACTTC
.	TRBV7-8	.	TRBJ1-5	CASSFQGIFNQPQHF	TGTGCCAGCAGCTTTCAGGGGATCTTTAATCAGCCCCAGCATTTT
.	TRBV25-1	.	TRBJ2-3	CASSVRGGSDTQYF	TGTGCCAGCAGTGTAAGGGGGGGGTCAGATACGCAGTATTTT
.	TRBV5-1	.	TRBJ1-2	CASSLDGGNGYTF	TGCGCCAGCAGCTTGGACGGGGGGAACGGCTACACCTTC
.	TRBV5-4	TRBD2	TRBJ2-1	CASSPRTSGFVTGNEQFF	TGTGCCAGCAGCCCCCGGACTAGCGGGTTCGTTACGGGGAATGAGCAGTTCTTC
.	TRBV5-1	TRBD1	TRBJ1-1	CASSPGTGNTEAFF	TGCGCCAGCAGCCCAGGGACAGGGAACACTGAAGCTTTCTTT
.	TRBV21-1	.	TRBJ2-3	CASNWPRRGSRADTQYF	TGTGCCAGCAATTGGCCACGACGCGGGAGTCGGGCAGATACGCAGTATTTT
.	TRBV19	.	TRBJ2-1	CASSIWGQYNEQFF	TGTGCCAGTAGTATATGGGGACAATACAATGAGCAGTTCTTC
.	TRBV5-1	TRBD2	TRBJ2-7	CASSPEAGEGEQYF	TGCGCCAGCAGCCCGGAAGCGGGAGAGGGGGAGCAGTACTTC
.	TRBV4-1	.	TRBJ1-2	CASSQGTGTNYGYTF	TGCGCCAGCAGCCAAGGTACAGGGACTAACTATGGCTACACCTTC
.	TRBV18	.	TRBJ2-7	CASSPGAAAYEQYF	TGTGCCAGCTCACCAGGGGCCGCCGCCTACGAGCAGTACTTC
.	TRBV5-5	TRBD1	TRBJ2-7	CASSIQGAYEQYF	TGTGCCAGCAGCATCCAGGGGGCCTACGAGCAGTACTTC
.	TRBV5-1	TRBD1	TRBJ1-3	CASSAQQGAAGNTIYF	TGCGCCAGCAGCGCCCAACAGGGGGCTGCAGGAAACACCATATATTTT
.	TRBV6-1	TRBD2	TRBJ2-1	CASSVVTSGGYNEQFF	TGTGCCAGCAGTGTCGTAACTAGCGGGGGCTACAATGAGCAGTTCTTC
.	TRBV10-1	TRBD1	TRBJ2-3	CASSESWTGATDTQYF	TGCGCCAGCAGTGAGTCGTGGACAGGGGCCACAGATACGCAGTATTTT
.	TRBV6-1	TRBD1	TRBJ2-7	CASSDDRGSAYEQYF	TGTGCCAGCAGTGACGACAGGGGATCGGCCTACGAGCAGTACTTC
few	TRBV4-2	.	TRBJ2-7	CASSQRGSVHEQYF	TGTGCCAGCAGCCAACGGGGGTCAGTCCACGAGCAGTACTTC
.	TRBV19	TRBD1	TRBJ2-2	CASTIRDRGSGELFF	TGTGCCAGTACCATCCGGGACAGGGGGTCCGGGGAGCTGTTTTTT
.	TRBV7-9	TRBD1	TRBJ2-2	CASSPGQGAAGELFF	TGTGCCAGCAGCCCCGGACAGGGGGCTGCCGGGGAGCTGTTTTTT
.	TRBV18	TRBD1	TRBJ1-5	CASSQGQGSDQPQHF	TGTGCCAGCTCCCAAGGACAGGGTAGCGATCAGCCCCAGCATTTT
.	TRBV5-6	TRBD2	TRBJ2-3	CASSLGTSVQYF	TGTGCCAGCAGCTTGGGGACTAGCGTTCAGTATTTT
.	TRBV4-2	.	TRBJ2-7	CASPQGTRAPYEQYF	TGTGCCAGCCCCCAGGGCACAAGAGCTCCCTACGAGCAGTACTTC
.	TRBV11-2	TRBD1	TRBJ2-2	CASSSIDRDVGYGELFF	TGTGCCAGCAGCTCCATCGACAGGGATGTCGGTTACGGGGAGCTGTTTTTT
once	TRBV14	.	TRBJ2-1	CASRKGPPNSYNEQFF	TGTGCCAGCAGAAAGGGGCCCCCCAACTCCTACAATGAGCAGTTCTTC
.	TRBV2	.	TRBJ1-2	CASSGVGQLNYGYTF	TGTGCCAGCTCTGGAGTAGGACAGCTTAACTATGGCTACACCTTC
once	TRBV5-4	.	TRBJ2-1	CASSSGWAEINEQFF	TGTGCCAGCAGCTCAGGTTGGGCCGAAATCAATGAGCAGTTCTTC
.	TRBV5-4	.	TRBJ1-5	CASSRGPGSNQPQHF	TGTGCCAGCAGCAGAGGACCAGGGAGCAATCAGCCCCAGCATTTT
.	TRBV19	.	TRBJ1-3	CASSRPGDANSGNTIYF	TGTGCCAGTAGCCGCCCGGGTGATGCGAACTCTGGAAACACCATATATTTT
.	TRBV15	TRBD1	TRBJ2-2	CATSRDFGVVGTGGPGELFF	TGTGCCACCAGCAGAGATTTTGGGGTCGTCGGGACAGGGGGACCCGGGGAGCTGTTTTTT
.	TRBV4-2	TRBD1	TRBJ2-1	CASSPKLGQGGDEQFF	TGTGCCAGCAGCCCCAAGCTTGGACAGGGCGGGGATGAGCAGTTCTTC
.	TRBV5-1	TRBD1	TRBJ1-4	CASSLGGNEKLFF	TGCGCCAGCAGCTTAGGGGGCAATGAAAAACTGTTTTTT
once	TRBV7-2	.	TRBJ2-5	CASSLRSGALEETQYF	TGTGCCAGCAGCTTAAGGTCAGGGGCCCTGGAGGAGACCCAGTACTTC
.	TRBV30	.	TRBJ2-1	CAWSVGRDVPSNEQFF	TGTGCCTGGAGTGTGGGGCGGGACGTCCCCAGCAATGAGCAGTTCTTC
.	TRBV19	.	TRBJ2-1	CASSVTFSHNEQFF	TGTGCCAGTAGTGTCACTTTTAGTCACAATGAGCAGTTCTTC
.	TRBV27	.	TRBJ1-6	CATTRGGSYNSPLHF	TGTGCCACGACTAGGGGGGGATCCTATAATTCACCCCTCCACTTT
.	TRBV19	TRBD2	TRBJ2-3	CASSIDRTSQFTDTQYF	TGTGCCAGTAGTATAGATCGGACTAGCCAGTTCACAGATACGCAGTATTTT
.	TRBV15	TRBD1	TRBJ2-7	CATSRERPNDRASAYEQYF	TGTGCCACCAGCAGAGAGCGACCCAACGACAGGGCCTCAGCCTACGAGCAGTACTTC
.	TRBV6-1	.	TRBJ2-5	CASSDTGQETQYF	TGTGCCAGCAGTGATACAGGACAAGAGACCCAGTACTTC
.	TRBV6-5	.	TRBJ1-2	CASSTGYGYTF	TGTGCCAGCAGTACAGGCTATGGCTACACCTTC
.	TRBV7-2	.	TRBJ1-5	CASSTRGEPQHF	TGTGCCAGCAGCACTCGGGGGGAGCCCCAGCATTTT
.	TRBV28	.	TRBJ1-1	CASSSDTEAFF	TGTGCCAGCAGCTCCGACACTGAAGCTTTCTTT
once	TRBV27	.	TRBJ1-1	CASGAGRYTEAFF	TGTGCCAGCGGGGCGGGGCGTTACACTGAAGCTTTCTTT
.	TRBV27	TRBD2	TRBJ2-2	CASRGLAGGPNTGELFF	TGTGCCAGCAGGGGCTTAGCGGGAGGGCCAAACACCGGGGAGCTGTTTTTT
.	TRBV10-2	.	TRBJ2-1	CASADGSSYNEQFF	TGCGCCAGCGCCGACGGGAGCTCCTACAATGAGCAGTTCTTC
.	TRBV7-9	.	TRBJ2-3	CASSLDSRTSTDTQYF	TGTGCCAGCAGCTTAGACTCCCGTACTAGCACAGATACGCAGTATTTT
.	TRBV27	.	TRBJ2-3	CASSFDSTRRRSTDTQYF	TGTGCCAGCAGTTTTGACAGCACCCGTCGTAGAAGCACAGATACGCAGTATTTT
.	TRBV7-9	TRBD1	TRBJ1-2	CASSLPGTGGGYTF	TGTGCCAGCAGCCTGCCCGGGACAGGTGGAGGCTACACCTTC